The 25 T cell receptor beta chains below were found in one sample sequenced in a study of T cells after yellow fever vaccination. Each CDR3 protein is one row after TCRdb ran MiXCR on the 5' RACE reads. Among 300,000 to 400,000 distinct CDR3 sequences listed, over 8.5% were seen once. Specimen: CD4+ T cells sorted from PBMCs, collected 45 days after the yellow fever booster vaccination. All receptors derive from a man aged 18 to 35 who received the YFV17D yellow fever vaccine.

The chain joins TRBV10-3 to TRBJ1-1; 7 bases line up with TRBD1. J gave up 0 bases and V 6 bases, and 4 bases lay outside the gene matches. Germline V gives CDR1 ENHRY, CDR2 SYGVKD. CDR3 length: 14 amino acids. The CDR3 coding sequence is TGTGCCATCAGGGGGACAGCCATGAACACTGAAGCTTTCTTT. Residues: CAIRGTAMNTEAFF.

The chain links TRBV7-9 to TRBJ1-1; 7 bases match TRBD1. The germline V gene encodes CDR1 SEHNR and CDR2 FQNEAQ (reference sequence). V lost 6 bases to trimming and J lost 4 bases; unmatched junction nucleotides: 11. There are 15 residues in the CDR3. The CDR3 region is CASRCWDSTCTEAFF. The CDR3 DNA reads as TGTGCCAGCAGGTGCTGGGACAGTACCTGCACTGAAGCTTTCTTT.

This chain joins TRBV21-1 and TRBJ1-1. TRBV21-1 is noted as a pseudogene. The CDR3 has 15 amino acids. Here the CDR3 reads CASSREPGGVTEAFF. DNA of the CDR3: TGTGCCAGCAGCAGGGAGCCAGGCGGGGTAACTGAAGCTTTCTTT.

CDR3 loop: CASSPREVSSFYGYTF. The CDR3 nucleotides read TGTGCCAGCTCACCACGAGAGGTCAGTTCCTTCTATGGCTACACCTTC. This chain joins TRBV18 and TRBJ1-2; D is ambiguous. The CDR3 is 16 residues long. CDR1 KGHSH and CDR2 LQKENI come from the germline V gene. V was shortened by 1 base and J by 4 bases, with 16 bases between the two germline ends.

The rearrangement joins TRBV9 to TRBJ2-3, with 7 bases that match TRBD1. V was pared by 0 bases and J by 10 bases, with 2 bases of the junction left unmatched. Germline-derived CDR1 and CDR2 are SGDLS and YYNGEE. The CDR3 totals 12 residues. Here the CDR3 DNA reads TGTGCCAGCAGCGTAGACACAGGGGCGCAGTATTTT. Translation: CASSVDTGAQYF.

This clonotype was seen a handful of times. J is TRBJ1-1 and V is TRBV7-8; 7 bases align to TRBD1. There are 13 residues in the CDR3. Germline V gene lookup returns CDR1 SGHVS and CDR2 FQNEAQ. V trimming: 4 bases; J trimming: 4 bases; junction bases outside the gene matches: 3. Here the CDR3 DNA reads TGTGCCAGCAGCTCGGCAGGGGGCACTGAAGCTTTCTTT. It codes for CASSSAGGTEAFF. Complete variable domain (other parts from reference TRBV7-8 and TRBJ1-1): GAGVSQSPRYKVAKRGQDVALRCDPISGHVSLFWYQQALGQGPEFLTYFQNEAQLDKSGLPSDRFFAERPEGSVSTLKIQRTQQEDSAVYLCASSSAGGTEAFFGQGTRLTVV.

This clonotype turned up a few times. V usage is TRBV20-1 and J usage is TRBJ1-5; 8 bases align to TRBD1. Germline V gene lookup returns CDR1 DFQATT and CDR2 SNEGSKA (reference sequence). The CDR3 is 14 residues long. Trimming took 7 bases from V and 6 from J; bases not matched to a gene: 11. The CDR3 loop is CSGLFRGPGQPQHF. Written as DNA, the CDR3 is TGCAGTGGGCTATTCAGGGGGCCTGGTCAGCCCCAGCATTTT.

The chain recombines TRBV29-1 with TRBJ2-2, with 8 bases lining up with TRBD1. V gave up 7 bases and J gave up 7 bases; unmatched junction bases: 8. CDR3 length: 13 residues. CDR1 and CDR2 (germline): SQVTM, ANQGSEA. CDR3 DNA: TGCAGCGCTGGACAGGGCTTGGGCGGGGAGCTGTTTTTT. It translates to CSAGQGLGGELFF.

The chain combines TRBV9 with TRBJ2-5; possibly TRBD1 for D (6 bases). With 3 bases removed from V and 5 bases from J, the gap between germline ends came to 14 bases. CDR3 length: 14 amino acids. Germline V gene sequence: CDR1 SGDLS, CDR2 YYNGEE. The CDR3 DNA follows: TGTGCCAGCAGCGCCGTGGGGGCCTGGGAGACCCAGTACTTC. It translates to CASSAVGAWETQYF.

This clonotype has at least ten counts. The CDR3 loop is CASSLRGPQNIQYF. The CDR3 nucleotides read TGTGCCAGCAGCTTACGGGGGCCCCAAAACATTCAGTACTTC. The chain couples TRBV7-9 to TRBJ2-4; D might be TRBD1 or TRBD2, each matching 6 bases. CDR1 SEHNR and CDR2 FQNEAQ come from the germline V gene (reference sequence). This CDR3 has 14 amino acids. Trimming shortened V by 2 bases and J by 5 bases, and 10 bases separated the two germline ends.

This clonotype showed up just a few times. V gene TRBV4-1 combines with J gene TRBJ1-5; D is perhaps TRBD1 (6 bases). V gave up 3 bases and J gave up 1 base, with 16 bases separating them. CDR1 MGHRA and CDR2 YSYEKL come from the germline V gene. This CDR3 contains 17 residues. The CDR3 DNA reads TGCGCCAGCAGCCATCGCCTGGGACAAGGCAGCAATCAGCCCCAGCATTTT. This encodes CASSHRLGQGSNQPQHF.

There are many counts of this clonotype. V usage is TRBV12-5 and J usage is TRBJ1-2; 9 bases map to TRBD1. Germline CDR1 LGHNT, CDR2 FRNRAP. The CDR3 runs 13 residues. V lost 5 bases, J lost 5 bases, and 3 bases stayed unmatched. CDR3 loop: CASGPGQGYGYTF. The CDR3 region has the DNA TGTGCTAGTGGTCCCGGACAGGGGTATGGCTACACCTTC.

The V and J genes are TRBV9 and TRBJ2-5, with 7 bases identical to TRBD1. This CDR3 region has 15 residues. V trimming: 4 bases; J trimming: 2 bases; junction bases outside the gene matches: 8. Germline values: CDR1 SGDLS, CDR2 YYNGEE. The DNA of the CDR3 is TGTGCCAGCAGCTTAATGCCGGGACAGCAAGAGACCCAGTACTTC. It specifies CASSLMPGQQETQYF. Complete variable domain (other parts from reference TRBV9 and TRBJ2-5): DSGVTQTPKHLITATGQRVTLRCSPRSGDLSVYWYQQSLDQGLQFLIQYYNGEERAKGNILERFSAQQFPDLHSELNLSSLELGDSALYFCASSLMPGQQETQYFGPGTRLLVL.

J is TRBJ1-3 and V is TRBV9; D is unresolved. This CDR3 region has 15 residues. Germline CDR1 SGDLS, CDR2 YYNGEE. The V end lost 2 bases, the J end lost 4 bases, and 13 bases lay between the germline ends. Here the CDR3 reads CASSVTGGSGNTIYF. The CDR3 nucleotides read TGTGCCAGCAGCGTGACGGGAGGGTCGGGAAACACCATATATTTT.

The chain couples TRBV4-1 to TRBJ2-1, with 10 nucleotides matching TRBD1. The CDR3 consists of 15 residues. Germline CDR1 reads MGHRA; CDR2 reads YSYEKL. The ends lost 5 bases at V and 9 bases at J; junction bases unmatched: 10. This CDR3 is CASSDTGTGVSEQFF. CDR3 nucleotides: TGCGCCAGCAGCGATACCGGGACAGGGGTGAGTGAGCAGTTCTTC.

Only a few counts were recorded for this clonotype. This chain joins TRBV18 and TRBJ1-5; 9 bases line up with TRBD1. After removal of 3 bases from V and 2 bases from J, the junction contained 5 bases not matched to a gene. The CDR3 length is 16 residues. CDR1 is KGHSH, CDR2 LQKENI, per germline. The DNA for the CDR3 is TGTGCCAGCTCACCCGGGACAGGGAGGCGCAATCAGCCCCAGCATTTT. It encodes CASSPGTGRRNQPQHF.

This clonotype was seen only a few times. The gene calls are TRBV6-2 or TRBV6-3 and TRBJ2-7; tentative D call: TRBD2 (5 bases). The germline V and J ends were trimmed by 2 bases and 2 bases, with 16 bases remaining between them. Germline V lookup: CDR1 MNHEY, CDR2 SVGEGT. The CDR3 has 16 amino acids. The CDR3 DNA follows: TGTGCCAGCAGTTACCCCCGGGGTTCGGCGGCCTACGAGCAGTACTTC. It translates to CASSYPRGSAAYEQYF.

A few counts support this clonotype. The V gene is TRBV18, the J gene TRBJ2-2; maybe TRBD2 (5 bases). The CDR3 sequence is 17 residues long. V was pared by 0 bases and J by 3 bases, with 14 bases between. The V gene's germline CDR1 is KGHSH and CDR2 LQKENI. CDR3 sequence (DNA): TGTGCCAGCTCACCACCGGGCGCACTAGTATACACCGGGGAGCTGTTTTTT. It codes for CASSPPGALVYTGELFF.

This chain connects TRBV10-3 to TRBJ2-5; D remains unclear. Germline V lookup: CDR1 ENHRY, CDR2 SYGVKD. The V and J ends lost 6 bases and 5 bases respectively, with 13 bases between them. The CDR3 spans 13 residues. This chain's CDR3 is CAISGGLRETQYF. CDR3 nucleotide sequence: TGTGCCATCAGCGGTGGTCTTAGGGAGACCCAGTACTTC.

This clonotype was detected only a few times. The chain is built from TRBV5-1 and TRBJ2-3; no definite D call. Germline lookup yields CDR1 SGHRS and CDR2 YFSETQ. This CDR3 has 15 residues. The V gene lost 0 bases and the J gene lost 6 bases, with 14 bases spanning the gap. This CDR3 reads CASSLGGRGPDTQYF. CDR3 DNA sequence: TGCGCCAGCAGCTTGGGGGGTAGAGGCCCTGATACGCAGTATTTT. Using reference TRBV5-1 and TRBJ2-3 for the parts outside the CDR3, the full variable domain is KAGVTQTPRYLIKTRGQQVTLSCSPISGHRSVSWYQQTPGQGLQFLFEYFSETQRNKGNFPGRFSGRQFSNSRSEMNVSTLELGDSALYLCASSLGGRGPDTQYFGPGTRLTVL.

The table lists this clonotype with a few counts. The CDR3 coding sequence is TGTGCCAGCACCCCAGGGGCGGATCAGCCCCAGCATTTT. This translates into CASTPGADQPQHF. The chain carries TRBV6-6 and TRBJ1-5; tentatively, D is TRBD1 (6 bases). This CDR3 has 13 amino acids. Trimming cost V 7 bases and J 5 bases, with 12 bases left between them. CDR1 is MNHNY, CDR2 SVGAGI, per germline (reference sequence).

This clonotype was counted only a few times. This chain links TRBV12-5 with TRBJ1-1, with a tentative D call TRBD1 (5 bases). Germline V CDR1 and CDR2: LGHNT, FRNRAP. Deletions cut 2 bases from V and 4 bases from J, with 8 bases between. The CDR3 is 13 amino acids. The CDR3 nucleotides read TGTGCTAGTGGTTTGAGTCAGGGCACTGAAGCTTTCTTT. Protein sequence: CASGLSQGTEAFF.

Here the CDR3 DNA reads TGTGCCAGCAGCTTAAGCTACCGATCTGAGCAGTTCTTC. Protein: CASSLSYRSEQFF. This chain connects TRBV7-3 to TRBJ2-1; no definite D call. The CDR3 consists of 13 residues. Germline V gene data show CDR1 as SGHTA and CDR2 as FQGTGA. Trimming took off 1 base at V and 9 bases at J, with 10 bases between the two ends.

This clonotype was counted between two and nine times. V and J are TRBV20-1 and TRBJ2-3, with D possibly matching TRBD2 (6 bases). CDR3 size: 15 residues. The germline CDR1 and CDR2 sequences are DFQATT and SNEGSKA (reference sequence). Trimming took off 0 bases at V and 3 bases at J, with 13 bases between the two ends. The CDR3 sequence: CSARDATGGTDTQYF. DNA for the CDR3: TGCAGTGCTAGAGATGCGACCGGGGGTACAGATACGCAGTATTTT.

This clonotype has a handful of counts. The chain links TRBV11-2 to TRBJ2-2, with 9 bases lining up with TRBD2. The ends lost 5 bases at V and 3 bases at J; junction bases unmatched: 1. Germline CDR1 is SGHAT and CDR2 is FQNNGV. The CDR3 extends over 14 amino acids. This CDR3 reads CASSLAGYTGELFF. The CDR3 DNA reads as TGTGCCAGCAGCCTAGCGGGGTACACCGGGGAGCTGTTTTTT.